This TCR beta chain originates from a study of blood T cells in healthy people across ages. Whole-study findings and limits: Naive T cell percentage showed a strong correlation with TCR beta diversity.

The CDR3 covers 17 residues. J lost 6 bases, V lost 4 bases, and 13 bases had no gene match. Germline V gene data show CDR1 as SGHAT and CDR2 as FQNNGV. About this clonotype itself: As yet, its antigen is unknown.

Then a second PCR, running roughly 7 to 11 cycles, was carried out with a sample-barcoded 5' primer and a J-beta primer mix. From the 5' RACE reads, TCRdb called clonotypes with MiXCR, one entry per CDR3 protein. Altogether some 1.7 million distinct CDR3 sequences are present, 28% being singletons, with the ten largest covering 7.7%. The clonotype comes from a woman aged 25-40 years in good health. Sequencing was carried out using blood. This chain joins TRBV11-2 and TRBJ2-1; 9 bases are a match to TRBD2. The CDR3 here is CASSSILLAGGLNEQFF. CDR3 in DNA: TGTGCCAGCAGCTCAATCTTACTCGCGGGAGGGCTCAATGAGCAGTTCTTC.